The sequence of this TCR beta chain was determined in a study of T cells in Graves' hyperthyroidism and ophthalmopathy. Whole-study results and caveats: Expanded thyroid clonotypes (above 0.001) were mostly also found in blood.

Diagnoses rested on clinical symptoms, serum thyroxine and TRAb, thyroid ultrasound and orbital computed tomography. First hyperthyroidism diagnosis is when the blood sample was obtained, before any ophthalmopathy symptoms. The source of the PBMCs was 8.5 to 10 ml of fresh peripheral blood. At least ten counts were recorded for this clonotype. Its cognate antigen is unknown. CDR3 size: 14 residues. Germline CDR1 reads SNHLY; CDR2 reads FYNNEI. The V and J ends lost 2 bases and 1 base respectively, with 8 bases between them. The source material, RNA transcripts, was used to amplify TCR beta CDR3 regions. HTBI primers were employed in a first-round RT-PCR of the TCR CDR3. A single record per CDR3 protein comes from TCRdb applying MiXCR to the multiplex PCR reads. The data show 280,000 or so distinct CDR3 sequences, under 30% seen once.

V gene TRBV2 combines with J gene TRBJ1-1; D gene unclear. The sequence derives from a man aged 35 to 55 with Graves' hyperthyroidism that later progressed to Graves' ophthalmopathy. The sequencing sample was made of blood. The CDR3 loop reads CASSERGWNTEAFF. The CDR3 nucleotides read TGTGCCAGCAGTGAACGTGGTTGGAACACTGAAGCTTTCTTT. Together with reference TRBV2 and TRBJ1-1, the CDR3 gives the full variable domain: EPEVTQTPSHQVTQMGQEVILRCVPISNHLYFYWYRQILGQKVEFLVSFYNNEISEKSEIFDDQFSVERPDGSNFTLKIRSTKLEDSAMYFCASSERGWNTEAFFGQGTRLTVV.